This T cell receptor (beta chain) was found in a study of T cells in placental villitis. The study in broad terms: The study compared placental TCR-beta repertoires across villitis of unknown etiology, gestational-age-matched unaffected controls, and infectious villitis to test an allograft-versus-infection hypothesis. The paper's findings and limits, for the study overall: Sequencing bulk tissue made it impossible to distinguish helper, regulatory or cytotoxic T cells or to tell maternal from fetal T cells, and the approach excluded gamma-delta receptors. Expanded clones in villitis of unknown etiology were found to be largely private to each placenta, suggesting the absence of a single initiating antigen. CMV-specific clone frequencies were higher in infectious CMV cases than in villitis of unknown etiology (about 0.0099 vs 0.0011), and the villitis of unknown etiology frequencies did not differ from those of controls. Paraffin blocks contained small amounts of decidua, so some captured T cells, especially in controls, may have been decidual rather than villous infiltrates. Clonality was higher in villitis of unknown etiology placentae than in controls (median around 0.057 versus 0.006, p=0.0025), a result indicating clonal expansion.

Nine to ten placentae had a pathological diagnosis of high-grade villitis of unknown etiology and were chosen using the Amsterdam Criteria. Compared with both the control and infectious villitis groups, mothers with villitis of unknown etiology had significantly higher gravidity and parity as well as more prior miscarriages. After delivery, placentae were collected and subjected to gross and histological evaluation prior to the selection of archival tissue. Five 10-micron scrolls were cut from each FFPE block, and DNA was isolated using the AllPrep DNA/RNA FFPE Tissue kit. NanoDrop was used to check DNA concentration and purity, while a Bioanalyzer was used to assess RNA quality. To note about this clone: What this receptor recognizes is not known. Base-call qualities are not available, and no considerably larger clone is one nucleotide away.

The immunoSEQ v4 bias-controlled multiplex PCR assay, performed blinded to group allocation, was used to amplify TCR-beta CDR3 regions from genomic DNA. Reference gene primers were added alongside TCR-beta primers to estimate nucleated cell and T cell quantities per sample. Sequencing of the libraries was performed on an Illumina MiSeq with a 100-cycle paired-end protocol. In the original analysis: Diversity and richness were calculated in immunoSEQ Analyzer software; richness by iChao1, clonality based on Pielou evenness and Shannon diversity (0-1, higher means less diverse). CDR3 amino acid sequences with V/J genes were queried against VDJdb for CMV, EBV and influenza A specificities using confidence 3 and substitution 2. The Morisita-Horn index was used to assess TCR-beta amino acid clonotype overlap between villitis of unknown etiology, infectious villitis and control repertoires. Imported from immuneACCESS, the table was reduced by TCRdb to in-frame sequences with V and J called. These copies leave out some clones; in studies compared against another copy, an unresolved V gene accounts for under half, and the cause of the remainder is not known. That table gives V, J and clone size, and the DNA gave D and trimming. The table for this sample lists about 140 clones; more than 85% of them were counted only once. Roughly 15% of the sample is taken by the ten largest.

Cut back by 0 bases and 0 bases, the V and J ends lie 3 bases apart. CDR1 and CDR2, per the germline V gene, are SGHAT and FQNNGV. From cysteine to phenylalanine, the CDR3 is 13 amino acids long. Solely the CDR3 DNA is kept, with 39 bases framed from the first base. The chain joins TRBV11-2 to TRBJ2-7; the D gene cannot be named for sure. The TCR sequence derives from a human patient with villitis of unknown etiology; the placental T cells may come from both mother and fetus. Sequenced material: placental tissue containing maternal and fetal cells. The DNA is TGTGCCAGCAGCTTAGATCCCTCCTACGAGCAGTACTTC. Its protein is CASSLDPSYEQYF.